These 19 T cell receptor beta chains share one sample of origin, sequenced in a study of control samples from healthy donors and cancer patients. Profiling relied on immunoSEQ multiplex PCR, and the TCRdb table lists in-frame clones only, not all of them. The repertoire holds 120,000 or so clones, with around nine tenths as singletons. Sequenced: blood. The receptors originated from a man aged 25 to 45 in good health.

V gene TRBV13 combines with J gene TRBJ2-1; a weak D match, TRBD2 (7 bases). V dropped 5 bases and J dropped 1 base, with 12 bases sitting between them. CDR3 size: 15 residues. From germline, CDR1 is PRHDT and CDR2 FYEKMQ (reference sequence). This chain's CDR3 is CASSARGASYNEQFF. The CDR3 DNA reads TGTGCCAGCAGCGCCCGGGGGGCATCCTACAATGAGCAGTTCTTC.

This chain links TRBV24-1 with TRBJ2-3, with 14 bases lining up with TRBD2. The J segment lost 1 base and the V segment lost 3 bases, leaving 5 bases of the junction unmatched. Germline loops: CDR1 KGHDR, CDR2 SFDVKD. The CDR3 runs 18 residues. Here the CDR3 reads CATSDPGLAGGRTDTQYF. The CDR3 DNA is TGTGCCACCAGTGATCCCGGACTAGCGGGGGGACGCACAGATACGCAGTATTTT.

V gene TRBV6-6 combines with J gene TRBJ1-5; 8 nucleotides agree with TRBD1. CDR1 is MNHNY and CDR2 is SVGAGI in the germline V gene (reference sequence). Trimming took 4 bases from V and 7 from J; bases not matched to a gene: 6. The CDR3 is made up of 14 amino acids. The CDR3 reads CASSSPDRDQPQHF. CDR3 coding DNA: TGTGCCAGCAGTTCCCCGGACAGGGACCAGCCCCAGCATTTT.

This chain joins TRBV2 and TRBJ2-1; 14 bases fit TRBD2. Germline CDR1 and CDR2: SNHLY and FYNNEI. The CDR3 has 15 residues. V lost 3 bases and J lost 8; bases outside the gene matches: 3. Here the CDR3 reads CASSDGTSGGYEQFF. The CDR3 coding sequence is TGTGCCAGCAGTGATGGGACTAGCGGGGGCTATGAGCAGTTCTTC.

CDR3 bases: TGTGCCAGCAGTTTGCAGGGCACCTCTGAAGCTTTCTTT. The encoded protein is CASSLQGTSEAFF. The chain uses TRBV28 and TRBJ1-1; tentatively, D is TRBD1 (5 bases). This CDR3 is built from 13 residues. Germline-derived CDR1 and CDR2 are MDHEN and SYDVKM. V lost 3 bases and J 6 bases, leaving 11 bases between the germline ends.

The V and J genes are TRBV7-3 and TRBJ2-1, with 13 bases lining up with TRBD2. The CDR3 has 16 amino acids. CDR1 and CDR2 (germline): SGHTA, FQGTGA. The V gene end was trimmed by 0 bases and the J gene end by 12 bases; junction bases not matched to a gene: 8. The CDR3 loop reads CASSLTGTSGKGGQFF. CDR3 coding DNA: TGTGCCAGCAGCTTAACGGGGACTAGCGGGAAGGGTGGGCAGTTCTTC.

The rearrangement uses TRBV7-9 and TRBJ1-5, with 7 bases lining up with TRBD1. The trim removed 5 bases at V and 4 bases at J, leaving 5 bases unmatched. CDR1 and CDR2 (germline): SEHNR, FQNEAQ (reference sequence). The CDR3 has 14 residues. The CDR3: CASSPSGGNQPQHF. CDR3 in DNA: TGTGCCAGCAGCCCTTCAGGGGGAAATCAGCCCCAGCATTTT. The full variable domain, completed using reference TRBV7-9 and TRBJ1-5, is DTGVSQNPRHKITKRGQNVTFRCDPISEHNRLYWYRQTLGQGPEFLTYFQNEAQLEKSRLLSDRFSAERPKGSFSTLEIQRTEQGDSAMYLCASSPSGGNQPQHFGDGTRLSIL.

The gene calls are TRBV27 and TRBJ1-5; no clear D gene. V was clipped by 4 bases and J by 2 bases, with 6 bases between them. The CDR3 sequence is 13 residues long. Germline-derived CDR1 and CDR2 are MNHEY and SMNVEV (reference sequence). CDR3 coding DNA: TGTGCCAGCAGTTACCAGGGCAATCAGCCCCAGCATTTT. Translating gives CASSYQGNQPQHF.

This chain uses TRBV12-3 or TRBV12-4 with TRBJ1-2, with D tentatively TRBD1 (6 bases). V was cut by 3 bases and J by 3 bases, with 8 bases left in between. The CDR3 loop spans 13 amino acids. Here the CDR3 reads CASSFRGYYGYTF. Written as DNA, the CDR3 is TGTGCCAGCAGTTTCAGGGGCTACTATGGCTACACCTTC.

J is TRBJ2-1 and V is TRBV5-4; the match to TRBD2 covers 7 bases. This CDR3 is 13 amino acids long. V shed 4 bases and J 9 bases; nucleotides not matched to a gene: 7. CDR1 and CDR2 from the germline V gene are SGHNT and YYREEE (reference sequence). CDR3 residues: CASSPRTGGEQFF. Written as DNA, the CDR3 is TGTGCCAGCAGCCCCCGGACGGGGGGTGAGCAGTTCTTC.

This clone has a single count. The CDR3, as DNA: TGTGCCAGCAGCTTGCAGGGCGGGGAGACTGAAGCTTTCTTT. Translation gives CASSLQGGETEAFF. The chain links TRBV7-9 to TRBJ1-1; D possibly corresponds to TRBD1 (5 bases). Germline V gene lookup returns CDR1 SEHNR and CDR2 FQNEAQ (reference sequence). This CDR3 has 14 amino acids. V was shortened by 3 bases and J by 5 bases, with 13 bases between the two germline ends.

This chain links TRBV14 with TRBJ1-1; D ambiguous. CDR1 and CDR2 (germline): SGHDN, FVKESK. The CDR3 runs 13 residues. V lost 1 base, J lost 1 base, and 4 bases lay in between. CDR3 bases: TGTGCCAGCAGCCAAGGGCAGAACACTGAAGCTTTCTTT. Its translation is CASSQGQNTEAFF.

The chain employs TRBV6-5 and TRBJ1-2; perhaps TRBD1 as D (5 bases). The CDR3 runs to 12 residues. CDR1 is MNHEY and CDR2 is SVGAGI in the germline V gene. Deletions cut 6 bases from V and 8 bases from J, with 13 bases between. The CDR3 here is CASRAGGRGYTF. The CDR3 nucleotides are TGTGCCAGCAGGGCGGGGGGAAGGGGCTACACCTTC.

The chain is built from TRBV5-1 and TRBJ2-5, with 7 bases fitting TRBD1. Germline values: CDR1 SGHRS, CDR2 YFSETQ. With V trimmed by 6 bases and J by 3 bases, 11 bases remained unmatched. The CDR3 sequence is 15 residues long. The CDR3 protein is CASTQSPGQKETQYF. The CDR3, as DNA: TGCGCCAGCACCCAAAGTCCGGGACAGAAAGAGACCCAGTACTTC.

The chain joins TRBV30 to TRBJ1-5; possible D gene TRBD1, 5 bases. CDR1 and CDR2 (germline): GTSNPN, SVGIG (reference sequence). This CDR3 has 13 residues. With 1 base removed from V and 3 bases from J, the gap between germline ends came to 7 bases. The CDR3 reads CAWSGGTNQPQHF. The CDR3 nucleotides read TGTGCCTGGAGTGGAGGGACCAATCAGCCCCAGCATTTT.

A single count supports this clone. The chain uses TRBV25-1 and TRBJ1-1; 7 bases agree with TRBD1. The CDR3 sequence is 13 residues long. The germline V gene encodes CDR1 MGHDK and CDR2 SYGVNS. V was pared by 5 bases and J by 6 bases, with 6 bases of the junction left unmatched. CDR3 amino acids: CASSLDRVAEAFF. The CDR3 coding sequence is TGTGCCAGCAGTCTCGACAGGGTTGCTGAAGCTTTCTTT.

The chain couples TRBV6-1 to TRBJ1-2; D might be TRBD1 (5 bases). The V and J ends lost 1 base and 1 base respectively, with 19 bases between them. The CDR3 runs to 18 residues. Germline assignment: CDR1 MNHNS and CDR2 SASEGT. The CDR3 region is CASSEGHPTGSLNYGYTF. The CDR3, as DNA: TGTGCCAGCAGTGAAGGGCACCCTACAGGTTCCCTTAACTATGGCTACACCTTC.

This clone was seen a few times. The J gene is TRBJ2-2, the V gene TRBV24-1, with D maybe TRBD1 (6 bases). V was pared by 4 bases and J by 2 bases, with 10 bases between. The CDR3 has 15 residues. Germline CDR1 reads KGHDR; CDR2 reads SFDVKD. CDR3 sequence: CATSDAGTNTGELFF. For the CDR3, the DNA is TGTGCCACCAGTGACGCCGGGACAAACACCGGGGAGCTGTTTTTT.

There are a few counts of this clone. The chain uses TRBV19 and TRBJ1-5; the D is unclear. Per germline, CDR1 LNHDA and CDR2 SQIVND (reference sequence). There are 14 residues in the CDR3. Trimming cost V 0 bases and J 5 bases, with 8 bases left between them. CDR3 loop: CASSIEGGDQPQHF. In nucleotides, the CDR3 is TGTGCCAGTAGTATAGAAGGTGGGGATCAGCCCCAGCATTTT.